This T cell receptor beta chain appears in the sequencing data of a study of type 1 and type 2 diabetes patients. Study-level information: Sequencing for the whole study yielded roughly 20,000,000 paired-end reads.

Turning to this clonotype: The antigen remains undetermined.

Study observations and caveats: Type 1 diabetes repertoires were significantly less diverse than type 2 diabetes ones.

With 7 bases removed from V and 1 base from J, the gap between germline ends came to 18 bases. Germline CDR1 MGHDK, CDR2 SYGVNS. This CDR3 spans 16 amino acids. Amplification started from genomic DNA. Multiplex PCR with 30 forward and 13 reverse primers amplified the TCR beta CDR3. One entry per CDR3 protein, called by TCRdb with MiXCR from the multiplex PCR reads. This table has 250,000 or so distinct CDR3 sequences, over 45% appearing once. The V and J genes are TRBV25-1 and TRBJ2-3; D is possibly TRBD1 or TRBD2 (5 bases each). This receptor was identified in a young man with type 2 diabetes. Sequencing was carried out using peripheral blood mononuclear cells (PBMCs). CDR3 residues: CASTPGTAVGTDTQYF. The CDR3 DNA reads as TGTGCCAGCACCCCCGGGACCGCTGTGGGCACAGATACGCAGTATTTT.